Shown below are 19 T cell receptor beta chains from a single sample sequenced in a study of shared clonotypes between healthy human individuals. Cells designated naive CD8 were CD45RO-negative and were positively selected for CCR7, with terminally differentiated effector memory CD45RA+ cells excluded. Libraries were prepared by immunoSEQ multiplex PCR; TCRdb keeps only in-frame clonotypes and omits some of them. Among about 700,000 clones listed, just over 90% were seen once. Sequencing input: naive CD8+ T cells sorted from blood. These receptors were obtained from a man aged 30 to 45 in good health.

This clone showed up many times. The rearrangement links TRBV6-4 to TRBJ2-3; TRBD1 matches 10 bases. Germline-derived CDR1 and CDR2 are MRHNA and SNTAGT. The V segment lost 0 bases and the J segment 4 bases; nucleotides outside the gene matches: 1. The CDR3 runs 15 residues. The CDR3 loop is CASSDSTGGADTQYF. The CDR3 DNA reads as TGTGCCAGCAGTGACTCGACAGGGGGCGCAGATACGCAGTATTTT.

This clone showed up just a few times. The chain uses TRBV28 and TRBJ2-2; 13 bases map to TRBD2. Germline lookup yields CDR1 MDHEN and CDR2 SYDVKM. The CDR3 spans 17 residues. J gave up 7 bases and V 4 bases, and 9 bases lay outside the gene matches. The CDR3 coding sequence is TGTGCCAGCAGTTCTTACCGGACTAGCGGGAGTCGCGGGGAGCTGTTTTTT. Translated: CASSSYRTSGSRGELFF.

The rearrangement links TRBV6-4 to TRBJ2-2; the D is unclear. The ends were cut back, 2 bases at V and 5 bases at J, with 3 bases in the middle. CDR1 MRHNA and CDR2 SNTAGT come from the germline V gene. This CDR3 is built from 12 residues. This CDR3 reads CASSDQTGELFF. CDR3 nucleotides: TGTGCCAGCAGTGACCAGACCGGGGAGCTGTTTTTT.

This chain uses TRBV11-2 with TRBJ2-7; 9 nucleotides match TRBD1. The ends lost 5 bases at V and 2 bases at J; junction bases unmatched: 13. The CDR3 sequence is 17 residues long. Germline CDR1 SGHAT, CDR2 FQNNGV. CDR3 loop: CASSPTGTGYWTYEQYF. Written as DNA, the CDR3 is TGTGCCAGCAGCCCCACCGGGACAGGGTATTGGACCTACGAGCAGTACTTC.

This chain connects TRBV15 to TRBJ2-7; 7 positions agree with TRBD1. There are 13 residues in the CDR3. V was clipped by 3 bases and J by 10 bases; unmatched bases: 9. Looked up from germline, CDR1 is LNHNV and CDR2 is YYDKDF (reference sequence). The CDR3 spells CATSRYTGAEQYF. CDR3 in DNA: TGTGCCACCAGCAGGTACACAGGGGCTGAACAGTACTTC.

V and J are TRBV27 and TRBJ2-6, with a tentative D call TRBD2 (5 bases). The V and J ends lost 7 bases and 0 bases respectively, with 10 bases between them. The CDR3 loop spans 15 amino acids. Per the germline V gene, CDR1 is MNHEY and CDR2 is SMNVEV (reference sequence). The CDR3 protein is CASTHGSSGANVLTF. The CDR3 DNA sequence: TGTGCCAGCACTCATGGGAGCTCTGGGGCCAACGTCCTGACTTTC.

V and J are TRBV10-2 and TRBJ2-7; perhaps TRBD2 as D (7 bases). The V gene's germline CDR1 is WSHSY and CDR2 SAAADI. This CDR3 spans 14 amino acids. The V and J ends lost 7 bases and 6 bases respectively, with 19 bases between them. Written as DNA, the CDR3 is TGCGCCAGCATCTTAGGGGGGGAGGTCCCCGAGCAGTACTTC. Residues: CASILGGEVPEQYF.

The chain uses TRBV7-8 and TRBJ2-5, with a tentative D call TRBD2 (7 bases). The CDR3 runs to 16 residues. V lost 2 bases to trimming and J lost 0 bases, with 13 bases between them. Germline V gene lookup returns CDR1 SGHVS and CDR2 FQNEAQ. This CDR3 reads CASSLWGGGDQETQYF. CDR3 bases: TGTGCCAGCAGCTTATGGGGAGGGGGGGACCAAGAGACCCAGTACTTC.

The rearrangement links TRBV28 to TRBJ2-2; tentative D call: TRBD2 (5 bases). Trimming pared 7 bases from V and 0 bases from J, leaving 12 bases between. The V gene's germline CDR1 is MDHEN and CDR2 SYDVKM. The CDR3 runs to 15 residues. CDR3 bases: TGTGCCAGCACTGATGGACTGCCGAACACCGGGGAGCTGTTTTTT. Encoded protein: CASTDGLPNTGELFF. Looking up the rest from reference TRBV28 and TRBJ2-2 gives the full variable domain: DVKVTQSSRYLVKRTGEKVFLECVQDMDHENMFWYRQDPGLGLRLIYFSYDVKMKEKGDIPEGYSVSREKKERFSLILESASTNQTSMYLCASTDGLPNTGELFFGEGSRLTVL.

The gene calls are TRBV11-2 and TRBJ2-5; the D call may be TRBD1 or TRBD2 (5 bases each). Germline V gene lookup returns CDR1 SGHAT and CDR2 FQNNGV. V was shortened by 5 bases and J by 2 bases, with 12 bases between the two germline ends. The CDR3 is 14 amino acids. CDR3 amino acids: CASSPGRLQETQYF. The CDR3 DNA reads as TGTGCCAGCAGCCCGGGACGGTTGCAAGAGACCCAGTACTTC.

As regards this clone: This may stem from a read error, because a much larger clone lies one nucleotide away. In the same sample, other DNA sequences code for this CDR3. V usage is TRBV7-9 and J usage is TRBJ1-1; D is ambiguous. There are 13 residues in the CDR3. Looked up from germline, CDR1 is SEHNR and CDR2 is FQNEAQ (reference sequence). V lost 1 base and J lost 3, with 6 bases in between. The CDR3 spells CASSLGAYTEAFF. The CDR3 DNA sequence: TGTGCCAGCAGCTTAGGGGCGTACACTGAAGCTTTCTTT.

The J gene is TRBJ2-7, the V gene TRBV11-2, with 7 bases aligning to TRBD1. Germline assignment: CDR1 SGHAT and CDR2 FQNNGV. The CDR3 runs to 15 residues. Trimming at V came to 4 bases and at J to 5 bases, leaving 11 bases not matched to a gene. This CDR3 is CASSSRQGSSHEQYF. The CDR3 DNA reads TGTGCCAGCAGCTCCCGACAGGGTAGTTCTCACGAGCAGTACTTC.

CDR3 amino acids: CASSFMTSGSYEQYF. CDR3 nucleotides: TGTGCCAGCAGCTTTATGACTAGCGGCTCCTACGAGCAGTACTTC. The chain is built from TRBV11-2 and TRBJ2-7; 9 bases fit TRBD2. V gave up 3 bases and J gave up 0 bases; unmatched junction bases: 3. CDR1 and CDR2 (germline): SGHAT, FQNNGV. The CDR3 consists of 15 residues.

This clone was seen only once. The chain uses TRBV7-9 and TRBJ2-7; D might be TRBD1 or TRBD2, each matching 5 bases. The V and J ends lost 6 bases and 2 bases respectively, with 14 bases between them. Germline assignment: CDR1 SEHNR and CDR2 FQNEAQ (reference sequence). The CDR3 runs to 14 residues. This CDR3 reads CASRSSQGPYEQYF. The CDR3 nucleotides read TGTGCCAGCAGATCTAGCCAGGGTCCCTACGAGCAGTACTTC.

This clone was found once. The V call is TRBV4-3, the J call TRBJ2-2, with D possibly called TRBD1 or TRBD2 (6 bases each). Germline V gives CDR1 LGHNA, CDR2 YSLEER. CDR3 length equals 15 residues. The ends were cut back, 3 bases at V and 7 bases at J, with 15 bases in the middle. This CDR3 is CASSHDGRGRGELFF. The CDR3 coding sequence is TGCGCCAGCAGCCACGACGGTCGGGGGCGCGGGGAGCTGTTTTTT.

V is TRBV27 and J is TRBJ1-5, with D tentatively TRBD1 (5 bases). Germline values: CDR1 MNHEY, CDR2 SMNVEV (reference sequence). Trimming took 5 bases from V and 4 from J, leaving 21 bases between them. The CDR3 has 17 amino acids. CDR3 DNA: TGTGCCAGCAGTGCCAAGGGGCTGGCGTTCGCGAATCAGCCCCAGCATTTT. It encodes CASSAKGLAFANQPQHF.

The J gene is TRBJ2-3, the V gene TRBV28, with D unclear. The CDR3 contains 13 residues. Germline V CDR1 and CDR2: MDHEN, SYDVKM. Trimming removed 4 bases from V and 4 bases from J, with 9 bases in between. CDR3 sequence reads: CASSSGVADTQYF. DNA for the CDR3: TGTGCCAGCAGTTCTGGGGTAGCAGATACGCAGTATTTT.

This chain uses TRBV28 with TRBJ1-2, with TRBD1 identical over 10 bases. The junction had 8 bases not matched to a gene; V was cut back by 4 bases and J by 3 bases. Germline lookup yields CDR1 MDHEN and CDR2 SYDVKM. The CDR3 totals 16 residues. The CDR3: CASSYPGTGVHYGYTF. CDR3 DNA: TGTGCCAGCAGTTATCCGGGGACAGGGGTGCACTATGGCTACACCTTC.

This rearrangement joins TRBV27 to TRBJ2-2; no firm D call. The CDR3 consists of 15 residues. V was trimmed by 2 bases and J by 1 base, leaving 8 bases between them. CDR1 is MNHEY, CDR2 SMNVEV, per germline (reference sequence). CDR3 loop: CASSLGVWNTGELFF. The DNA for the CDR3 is TGTGCCAGCAGTTTAGGTGTTTGGAACACCGGGGAGCTGTTTTTT.